Described below is a single TCR beta chain sequence and its context. Its antigen remains unidentified. No qualities accompany the bases; no much larger clone lies one base away. Looking up the germline V gene yields CDR1 SGHNT and CDR2 YENEEA. V and J lose 5 bases and 3 bases, and a span of 24 bases separates them. From its cysteine to its phenylalanine, the CDR3 spans 18 amino acids. Solely the CDR3 DNA is kept, with 54 bases framed from the first base. The TCR beta CDR3 region was amplified with a multiplex PCR system whose first round ran for 10 cycles using 32 V-gene forward primers and 13 J-gene reverse primers. The first PCR round used a QIAGEN Multiplex PCR Kit, and the primer sequences were filed in Chinese patent CN105087789A. A second PCR round added Illumina universal primers using the Phusion High-Fidelity PCR Kit. TCR libraries were paired-end sequenced at 151 bp read length on the Illumina HiSeq X Ten platform. From the authors' description of their analysis: Cutadapt was used to discard reads without multiplex PCR primers, PEAR merged the read pairs, and MiXCR with default settings called the CDR3 regions. Shannon entropy measured repertoire diversity, and clonality was calculated as one minus the Shannon entropy divided by the ln of the count of productive unique sequences. Clonotypes at a frequency of at least 0.5% were defined as dominant or high-frequency T-cell clones. TCRdb reprocessed the public reads (quality trimming at Q25 with fastp, clone calling with MiXCR) and kept in-frame beta chains. Every distinct CDR3 protein forms one entry, paired with its most common genes and DNA. These V and J calls originate from TCRdb's pipeline instead of the authors' own analysis. This sample gives just over 4,500 distinct CDR3 sequences in total; roughly 20% of them show up just once. In total, the top ten clones hold approximately 9.9% of the sample.

These data belong to a study of immune heterogeneity within non-small cell lung tumors (dated by TCRdb to between 2017 and 2018). Context from the whole study: By histology, several squamous cell carcinomas, nine to ten non-squamous carcinomas and 1 tumor not otherwise specified were included. To look at intratumoral immune heterogeneity, the study ran whole-exome sequencing, RNA-seq and TCR beta repertoire sequencing on several spatially distinct regions taken from every NSCLC tumor. For mutant peptides 8 to 11 amino acids long, netMHCpan-3.0 predicted neoantigen binding to the HLA alleles of each patient. TCR repertoire analysis included under 60 tumor loci from about 16 patients, whereas transcriptome data included only around 44 loci from 11 to 12 patients. The paper's findings and limits, for the study overall: Within a patient, the same dominant CDR3B clonotypes appeared at multiple loci, but different tumor locations also contained unique high-frequency clones. A moderate positive correlation (R approximately 0.35), which was statistically significant, linked local T-cell repertoire clonality to local tumor mutational burden. High-frequency TCR beta clonotypes were largely distinct between individual patients.

For the TCR template, genomic DNA was extracted from bulk tumor tissue, and roughly 580 ng of gDNA was amplified for each sample. During surgery, multiple biopsies were taken from each primary tumor, with sampling sites spaced as far apart as possible within the tumor mass. The study cohort was described as untreated, and the patients were newly diagnosed NSCLC cases having curative surgery. The donors were about 14 patients with newly diagnosed non-small cell lung cancer who were having surgery with curative intent. A couple of independent pathologists reviewed the resected tumor masses. Only high-quality DNA and RNA samples were carried forward to sequencing.

The sequence was obtained from a man between 60 and 75 years old with non-small cell lung cancer. The sample consisted of lung tumor tissue. The V and J segments used are TRBV11-3 and TRBJ2-3; TRBD2 might be the D gene, on 6 matching bases. The CDR3 region: CASSTRLVALRETDTQYF. The sequence in DNA is TGTGCCAGCAGCACCCGACTAGTGGCCTTAAGAGAGACAGATACGCAGTATTTT.